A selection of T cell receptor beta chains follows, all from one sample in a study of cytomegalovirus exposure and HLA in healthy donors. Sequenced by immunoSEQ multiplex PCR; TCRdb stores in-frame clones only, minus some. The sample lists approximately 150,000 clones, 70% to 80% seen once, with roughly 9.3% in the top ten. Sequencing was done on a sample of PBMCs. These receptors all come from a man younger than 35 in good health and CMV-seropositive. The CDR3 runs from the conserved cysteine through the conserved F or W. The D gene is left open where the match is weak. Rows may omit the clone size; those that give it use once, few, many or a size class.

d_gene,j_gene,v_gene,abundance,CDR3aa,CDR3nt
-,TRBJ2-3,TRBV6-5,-,CASGRRGTDTQYF,TGTGCCAGCGGGCGGAGGGGCACAGATACGCAGTATTTT
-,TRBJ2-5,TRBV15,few,CATNTREETQYF,TGTGCCACCAATACGAGAGAAGAGACCCAGTACTTC
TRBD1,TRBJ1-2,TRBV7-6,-,CASSLGGQGRYTF,TGTGCCAGCAGCTTAGGGGGACAGGGGCGCTACACCTTC
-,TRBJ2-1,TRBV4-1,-,CASSQKTLSRTEGGNEQFF,TGCGCCAGCAGCCAAAAAACCCTTTCTAGGACAGAGGGAGGGAATGAGCAGTTCTTC
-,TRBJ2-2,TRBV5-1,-,CASSPVTLANTGELFF,TGCGCCAGCAGCCCCGTAACTCTGGCGAACACCGGGGAGCTGTTTTTT
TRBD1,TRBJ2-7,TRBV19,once,CASSPGQGREQYF,TGTGCCAGTAGTCCGGGACAGGGGCGCGAGCAGTACTTC
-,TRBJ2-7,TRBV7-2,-,CASSPRVMGYEQYF,TGTGCCAGCAGCCCCAGGGTGATGGGCTACGAGCAGTACTTC
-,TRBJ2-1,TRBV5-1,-,CASSGGGTSYNEQFF,TGCGCCAGCTCTGGCGGGGGCACCTCCTACAATGAGCAGTTCTTC
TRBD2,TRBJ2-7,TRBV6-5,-,CASSPVTSGSYEQYF,TGTGCCAGCAGTCCGGTGACTAGCGGGTCCTACGAGCAGTACTTC
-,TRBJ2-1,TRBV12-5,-,CASGLFAENEQFF,TGTGCTAGTGGTTTGTTCGCGGAGAATGAGCAGTTCTTC
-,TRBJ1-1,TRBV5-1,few,CASSFNRAGMTEAFF,TGCGCCAGCAGCTTTAATCGGGCAGGGATGACTGAAGCTTTCTTT
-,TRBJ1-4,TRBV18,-,CASSPNGGATNEKLFF,TGTGCCAGCTCACCTAACGGAGGGGCAACTAATGAAAAACTGTTTTTT
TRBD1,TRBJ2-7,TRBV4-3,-,CASSQIGGRQGFYEQYF,TGCGCCAGCAGCCAAATTGGTGGTAGACAGGGATTCTACGAGCAGTACTTC
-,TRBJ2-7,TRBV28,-,CASSYNYEQYF,TGTGCCAGCAGTTATAACTACGAGCAGTACTTC
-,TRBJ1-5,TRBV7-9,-,CASSLGGYGDQPQHF,TGTGCCAGCAGCTTAGGGGGCTACGGCGATCAGCCCCAGCATTTT
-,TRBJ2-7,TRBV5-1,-,CASSLGRGGYEQYF,TGCGCCAGCAGCTTGGGGAGGGGGGGCTACGAGCAGTACTTC
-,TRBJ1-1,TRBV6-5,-,CASSYVPRGLTEAFF,TGTGCCAGCAGTTACGTCCCGCGGGGGCTCACTGAAGCTTTCTTT
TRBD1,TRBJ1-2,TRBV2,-,CASTLTGAMNYGYTF,TGTGCCAGCACTCTGACAGGGGCGATGAACTATGGCTACACCTTC
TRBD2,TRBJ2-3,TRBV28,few,CASSPGLAGGPDTQYF,TGTGCCAGCAGTCCGGGACTAGCGGGAGGCCCAGATACGCAGTATTTT
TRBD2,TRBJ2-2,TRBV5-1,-,CASSLGLAGTGELFF,TGCGCCAGCAGCCTGGGACTAGCGGGAACCGGGGAGCTGTTTTTT
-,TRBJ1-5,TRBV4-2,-,CASGGGMTGEPQHF,TGTGCCAGCGGGGGGGGGATGACCGGAGAGCCCCAGCATTTT
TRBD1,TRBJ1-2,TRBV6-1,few,CASSVKPGQGSYTF,TGTGCCAGCAGTGTAAAACCGGGACAGGGAAGCTACACCTTC
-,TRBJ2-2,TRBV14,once,CASSHRGSGELFF,TGTGCCAGCAGCCACAGGGGATCCGGGGAGCTGTTTTTT
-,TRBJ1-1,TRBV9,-,CASGQAPFNTEAFF,TGTGCCAGCGGGCAAGCTCCTTTCAACACTGAAGCTTTCTTT
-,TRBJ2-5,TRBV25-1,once,CASSATHRVKETQYF,TGTGCCAGCAGTGCAACACACAGGGTGAAGGAGACCCAGTACTTC
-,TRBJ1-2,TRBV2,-,CASRREPPLTF,TGTGCCAGTCGCAGGGAACCCCCCTTAACCTTC
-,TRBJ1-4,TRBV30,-,CAWGLFGEKLFF,TGTGCCTGGGGGCTTTTTGGTGAAAAACTGTTTTTT
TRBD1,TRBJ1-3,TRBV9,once,CASSVEQGFGNTIYF,TGTGCCAGCAGCGTAGAACAGGGGTTTGGAAACACCATATATTTT
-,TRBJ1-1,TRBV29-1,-,CSAPGRDTEAFF,TGCAGCGCTCCCGGGAGGGACACTGAAGCTTTCTTT
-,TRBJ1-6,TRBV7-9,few,CASSFQNNSPLHF,TGTGCCAGCAGCTTTCAGAATAATTCACCCCTCCACTTT
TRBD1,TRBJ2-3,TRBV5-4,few,CASSLVGTGRGDTQYF,TGTGCCAGCAGCTTGGTGGGGACAGGGCGCGGCGATACGCAGTATTTT
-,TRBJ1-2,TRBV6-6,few,CASRQPSHYGYTF,TGTGCCAGCCGACAACCCTCCCACTATGGCTACACCTTC
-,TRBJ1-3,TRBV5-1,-,CASSLTGSNMLSGNTIYF,TGCGCCAGCAGCTTAACAGGGTCGAATATGCTATCTGGAAACACCATATATTTT
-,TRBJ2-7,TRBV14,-,CASSQGTLGGALPYEQYF,TGTGCCAGCAGCCAAGGGACACTTGGGGGGGCCCTGCCCTACGAGCAGTACTTC
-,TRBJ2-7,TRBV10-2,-,CASTSDRLSYEQYF,TGCGCCAGCACCTCTGACAGGCTTTCCTACGAGCAGTACTTC